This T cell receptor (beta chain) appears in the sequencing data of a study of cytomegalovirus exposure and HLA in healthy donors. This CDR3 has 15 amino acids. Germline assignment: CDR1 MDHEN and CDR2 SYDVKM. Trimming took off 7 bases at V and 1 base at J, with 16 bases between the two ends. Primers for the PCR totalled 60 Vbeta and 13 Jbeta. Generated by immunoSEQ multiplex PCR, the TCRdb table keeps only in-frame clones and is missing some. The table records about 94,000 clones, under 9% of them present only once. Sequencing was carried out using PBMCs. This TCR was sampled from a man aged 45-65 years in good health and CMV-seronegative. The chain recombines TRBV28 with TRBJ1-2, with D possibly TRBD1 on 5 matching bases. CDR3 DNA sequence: TGTGCCAGCACCCTCGGGAGGGGCTTTAACTATGGCTACACCTTC. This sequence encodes CASTLGRGFNYGYTF.